What follows are 7 T cell receptor beta chains derived from one specimen sequenced in a study of beta chain features in type 1 diabetes. Sequencing targeted expressed TCRB transcripts, as all isolated RNA had been reverse transcribed. Repertoires were generated with immunoSEQ multiplex PCR, while TCRdb's copy carries only in-frame clones and drops some. The sample gives under 450,000 clones, around 14% of which show up once; about 0.034% is in the top ten. The material sequenced was naive CD4+ T cells from blood. These receptors all come from a man aged 25-45 years in good health.

This clone has a handful of counts. V gene TRBV30 combines with J gene TRBJ1-1; 9 bases fit TRBD1. After removal of 0 bases from V and 6 bases from J, the junction contained 8 bases not matched to a gene. Germline-derived CDR1 and CDR2 are GTSNPN and SVGIG (reference sequence). The CDR3 sequence is 15 residues long. Here the CDR3 reads CAWSVRDRVVSEAFF. The CDR3 nucleotides read TGTGCCTGGAGTGTAAGGGACAGGGTGGTTTCTGAAGCTTTCTTT.

In this sample, this clone turned up many times. The rearrangement links TRBV27 to TRBJ2-5; a weak D match, TRBD1 (5 bases). The CDR3 loop spans 13 amino acids. Per the germline V gene, CDR1 is MNHEY and CDR2 is SMNVEV (reference sequence). V was shortened by 5 bases and J by 6 bases, with 13 bases between the two germline ends. CDR3 nucleotides: TGTGCCAGCAGTCCGGACAAAGTAAAGACCCAGTACTTC. Its protein is CASSPDKVKTQYF.

The genes are TRBV11-2 and TRBJ1-6; TRBD1 agrees at 7 bases. This CDR3 comprises 16 residues. Trimming took 1 base from V and 9 from J; bases not matched to a gene: 9. Germline assignment: CDR1 SGHAT and CDR2 FQNNGV. The CDR3 coding sequence is TGTGCCAGCAGCTTAGTGCTAGGGGGCCCCTCTTCACCCCTCCACTTT. As protein: CASSLVLGGPSSPLHF.

This sequence joins TRBV11-1 and TRBJ2-7; 13 nucleotides agree with TRBD2. The CDR3 extends over 17 amino acids. Per the germline V gene, CDR1 is SGHAT and CDR2 is FQDESV (reference sequence). Trimming cost V 5 bases and J 3 bases; bases outside gene matches: 10. CDR3 residues: CASSVGLAGEGYYEQYV. The CDR3 DNA follows: TGTGCCAGCAGCGTCGGACTAGCGGGAGAAGGATACTACGAGCAGTACGTC.

In this sample, this clone turned up a few times. The rearrangement uses TRBV13 and TRBJ1-3; maybe TRBD1 (6 bases). CDR1 is PRHDT, CDR2 FYEKMQ, per germline (reference sequence). The CDR3 is 16 amino acids. V was clipped by 1 base and J by 10 bases, with 20 bases between them. The CDR3 coding sequence is TGTGCCAGCAGCTTAGCGGGCGGACAGAGCAAAAGGACCATATATTTT. Its translation: CASSLAGGQSKRTIYF.

The V call is TRBV25-1, the J call TRBJ2-2, with D maybe TRBD1 (5 bases). V was shortened by 4 bases and J by 5 bases, with 17 bases between the two germline ends. The CDR3 is 16 residues long. CDR1 is MGHDK, CDR2 SYGVNS, per germline. The CDR3 is CASSVPAGKGTGELFF. CDR3 DNA sequence: TGTGCCAGCAGTGTCCCTGCAGGGAAGGGGACCGGGGAGCTGTTTTTT. The variable domain in full, with the rest retrieved from reference TRBV25-1 and TRBJ2-2, is EADIYQTPRYLVIGTGKKITLECSQTMGHDKMYWYQQDPGMELHLIHYSYGVNSTEKGDLSSESTVSRIRTEHFPLTLESARPSHTSQYLCASSVPAGKGTGELFFGEGSRLTVL.

The rearrangement joins TRBV18 to TRBJ2-7, with a weak D call TRBD1 (7 bases). CDR1 is KGHSH, CDR2 LQKENI, per germline. CDR3 length equals 14 residues. Deletions cut 6 bases from V and 0 bases from J, with 12 bases between. The CDR3 DNA reads TGTGCCAGCTCGCAGGGGGGCAGCTCCTACGAGCAGTACTTC. Its translation: CASSQGGSSYEQYF.